This T cell receptor (beta chain) was captured by sequencing in a study of blood T cells in healthy people across ages. Sample-barcoded 5' priming and a J-beta primer mix drove a second PCR of roughly 7 to 11 cycles. Every cDNA molecule bore a tag from a template-switch adaptor containing 12 random nucleotides. Individual samples furnished no less than 3 million CDR3-containing paired-end reads apiece. TCRdb used MiXCR to reprocess the 5' RACE reads, holding one entry per CDR3 protein. Among 2 million or so distinct CDR3 sequences listed, around 48% were seen once. Study-wide findings and caveats: Donors of long life had a larger count of naive CD4+ cells and greater diversity than aged donors. While age rose, TCR beta diversity per million T cells dropped in a roughly linear way.

In the case of this clonotype: Its antigen is currently unknown.

CDR3 size: 16 residues. Germline loops: CDR1 PRHDT, CDR2 FYEKMQ (reference sequence). V lost 1 base and J 1 base, leaving 10 bases between the germline ends. Sequenced material: blood. The TCR originated in a woman between 40 and 50 years old in good health. The V gene is TRBV13, the J gene TRBJ2-2; no clear D. The CDR3 region has the DNA TGTGCCAGCAGCTTAGTTCTTGCAGGGAACACCGGGGAGCTGTTTTTT. It is translated as CASSLVLAGNTGELFF. Supplemented by reference TRBV13 and TRBJ2-2, the full variable domain reads AAGVIQSPRHLIKEKRETATLKCYPIPRHDTVYWYQQGPGQDPQFLISFYEKMQSDKGSIPDRFSAQQFSDYHSELNMSSLELGDSALYFCASSLVLAGNTGELFFGEGSRLTVL.